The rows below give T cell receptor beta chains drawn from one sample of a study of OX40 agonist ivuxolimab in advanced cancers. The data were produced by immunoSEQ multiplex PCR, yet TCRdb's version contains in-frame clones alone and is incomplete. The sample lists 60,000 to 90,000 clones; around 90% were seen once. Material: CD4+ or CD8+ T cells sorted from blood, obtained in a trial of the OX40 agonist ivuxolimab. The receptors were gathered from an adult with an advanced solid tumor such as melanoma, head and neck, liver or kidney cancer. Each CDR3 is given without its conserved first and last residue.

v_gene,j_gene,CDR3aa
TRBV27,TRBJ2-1,ASSLQGVSYNEQF
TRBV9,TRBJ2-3,ASSLPSGRAVDTQY
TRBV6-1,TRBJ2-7,ASRPRWQLDYEQY
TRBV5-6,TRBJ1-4,ASSSRGSATNEKLF
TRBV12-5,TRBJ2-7,ASGLAAGAGHEQY
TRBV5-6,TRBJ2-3,ASSLGQGATDTQY
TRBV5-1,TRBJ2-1,ASRVLTSGKGYNEQF
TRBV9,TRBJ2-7,ASSVQAGTYEQY
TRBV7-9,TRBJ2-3,ASSLVSGTSTDTQY
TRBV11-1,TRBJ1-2,ASSLGGGQNYGYT
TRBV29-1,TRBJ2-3,SVEDRQRLAGTTDTQY
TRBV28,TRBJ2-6,ASREGQGSPGANVLT